One sample yielded the 11 T cell receptor beta chains listed below, sequenced in a study of spatial heterogeneity in lung cancer. Time point here: blood at routine non-recurrence follow-up after resection. Via MiXCR, TCRdb re-called the 5' RACE reads, giving one row per CDR3 protein. This sample has about 45,000 distinct CDR3 sequences, with around 21% found just once. Specimen: PBMCs, collected at follow-up. Every receptor here comes from a female donor with early-stage non-small cell lung cancer.

J is TRBJ2-1 and V is TRBV5-1; D could derive from TRBD1 or TRBD2 (5 bases each). Per germline, CDR1 SGHRS and CDR2 YFSETQ. CDR3 length equals 14 residues. The V and J ends lost 0 bases and 5 bases respectively, with 9 bases between them. CDR3 sequence: CASSLGGSNNEQFF. DNA for the CDR3: TGCGCCAGCAGCTTGGGGGGGTCGAACAATGAGCAGTTCTTC.

Many counts were recorded for this clonotype. This chain links TRBV7-2 with TRBJ2-3; a possible D gene is TRBD2 (5 bases). CDR1 is SGHTA and CDR2 is FQGNSA in the germline V gene. V was trimmed by 3 bases and J by 2 bases, leaving 6 bases between them. The CDR3 consists of 13 residues. The DNA of the CDR3 is TGTGCCAGCAGCTTCGGGGACACAGATACGCAGTATTTT. Translated, it gives CASSFGDTDTQYF.

The CDR3 nucleotides read TGTGCCAGCAGGGTCACAGGGGGCAACTATGGCTACACCTTC. It specifies CASRVTGGNYGYTF. The rearrangement uses TRBV7-3 and TRBJ1-2; 9 bases line up with TRBD1. This CDR3 contains 14 residues. In germline, CDR1 is SGHTA, CDR2 FQGTGA. V shed 6 bases and J 2 bases; nucleotides not matched to a gene: 4.

This clonotype has at least ten counts. The genes are TRBV14 and TRBJ2-3; no clear D gene. CDR3 length equals 14 residues. V lost 4 bases and J lost 1, with 9 bases in between. Germline V lookup: CDR1 SGHDN, CDR2 FVKESK. This chain's CDR3 is CASSPLFGTDTQYF. The CDR3 bases are TGTGCCAGCAGCCCCCTCTTTGGCACAGATACGCAGTATTTT.

The rearrangement joins TRBV7-9 to TRBJ2-7; 8 nucleotides match TRBD1. Germline assignment: CDR1 SEHNR and CDR2 FQNEAQ (reference sequence). After removal of 6 bases from V and 1 base from J, the junction contained 2 bases not matched to a gene. This CDR3 has 13 residues. The CDR3 here is CASRRQGSYEQYF. The CDR3 bases are TGTGCCAGCAGGCGACAGGGGTCCTACGAGCAGTACTTC.

The table lists this clonotype with many counts. The chain combines TRBV21-1 with TRBJ2-1; TRBD2, as called in the table, went unchecked against the DNA. TRBV21-1 is described as a pseudogene. The CDR3 sequence is 16 residues long. CDR3 amino acids: CASPAGGAGDRNEQFF. In DNA form, the CDR3 reads TGTGCCAGCCCCGCCGGTGGAGCGGGAGATCGGAATGAGCAGTTCTTC.

Turning to this clonotype: The junction differs from germline at one of its ends, possibly a read error. The rearrangement joins TRBV5-1 to TRBJ2-1; unclear D gene. CDR3 length: 14 amino acids. The germline V gene has CDR1 SGHRS and CDR2 YFSETQ. The CDR3 spells CASSLPQSFNEQFF. The CDR3, as DNA: TGCGCCAGCAGCTTACCGCAATCCTTCAATGAGCAGTTCTTC.

The gene calls are TRBV3-1 and TRBJ2-5, with D perhaps matching TRBD2 (7 bases). CDR3 size: 15 residues. V was trimmed by 2 bases and J by 1 base, leaving 11 bases between them. Looked up from germline, CDR1 is LGHDT and CDR2 is YNNKEL (reference sequence). CDR3 coding DNA: TGTGCCAGCAGCCAATCCCGGGGGGCCCAAGAGACCCAGTACTTC. Encoded protein: CASSQSRGAQETQYF.

This clonotype was seen at least ten times. V and J are TRBV29-1 and TRBJ1-1, with TRBD1 matching 10 bases. Germline CDR1 reads SQVTM; CDR2 reads ANQGSEA. With V trimmed by 6 bases and J by 12 bases, 10 bases remained unmatched. CDR3 length equals 12 residues. In nucleotides, the CDR3 is TGCAGCGTCACCGGGACAGGGGATTTACCTTTCTTT. Its translation is CSVTGTGDLPFF.

The chain joins TRBV20-1 to TRBJ1-2, with D perhaps TRBD1 (5 bases). The CDR3 is 13 amino acids. Trimming pared 3 bases from V and 6 bases from J, leaving 14 bases between. The germline V gene has CDR1 DFQATT and CDR2 SNEGSKA (reference sequence). The CDR3 sequence is CSASHRGGDGYTF. CDR3 in DNA: TGCAGTGCTAGTCATCGGGGAGGGGATGGCTACACCTTC.

This clonotype has only a few counts. The chain joins TRBV7-9 to TRBJ1-1; TRBD1 is a possible D gene (5 bases). CDR3 length equals 18 residues. The germline V gene encodes CDR1 SEHNR and CDR2 FQNEAQ (reference sequence). V dropped 4 bases and J dropped 0 bases, with 21 bases sitting between them. Written as DNA, the CDR3 is TGTGCCAGCAGCTCCTACCGTCGGGGCCTGGCCATGAACACTGAAGCTTTCTTT. This encodes CASSSYRRGLAMNTEAFF.